Listed here are 2 T cell receptor beta chains from one sample, sequenced in a study of T-cell memory formation after mild COVID-19 (dated by TCRdb to the early 2020s). The library came from 5' RACE. TCRdb names Illumina NovaSeq 6000 as the instrument used. The public reads were reprocessed in TCRdb via fastp at Q25 and MiXCR, keeping in-frame beta chains. CDR3 protein duplicates are merged, each entry listing the most common genes and DNA. In all, the sample holds some 450,000 distinct CDR3 sequences, and 15% to 25% of those were seen once. The top ten clones comprise approximately 8.1% of the sample. Sequenced material: PBMCs or a T cell subset sorted from them (not recorded which). These receptor sequences come from an adult woman who had mild COVID-19 (a few samples of this study predate the infection). The sample titles of this study are shuffled in the database, so cell type and time point are left out; the donor was told from shared clones.

This clonotype has only a few counts. The chain uses TRBV5-1 and TRBJ2-7; D is perhaps TRBD2 (5 bases). Trimming took 0 bases from V and 4 from J, leaving 11 bases between them. The CDR3 has 14 amino acids. Germline loops: CDR1 SGHRS, CDR2 YFSETQ. This CDR3 reads CASSLEGSGYEQYF. CDR3 DNA sequence: TGCGCCAGCAGCTTGGAAGGGAGTGGGTACGAGCAGTACTTC. The variable domain in full, with the rest retrieved from reference TRBV5-1 and TRBJ2-7, is KAGVTQTPRYLIKTRGQQVTLSCSPISGHRSVSWYQQTPGQGLQFLFEYFSETQRNKGNFPGRFSGRQFSNSRSEMNVSTLELGDSALYLCASSLEGSGYEQYFGPGTRLTVT.

The V gene is TRBV30, the J gene TRBJ2-6; 7 bases line up with TRBD1. The germline V gene has CDR1 GTSNPN and CDR2 SVGIG (reference sequence). J gave up 1 base and V 3 bases, and 3 bases lay outside the gene matches. The CDR3 runs to 15 residues. The CDR3 protein is CAWRARGSGANVLTF. As DNA, the CDR3 is TGTGCCTGGAGAGCCAGGGGGTCTGGGGCCAACGTCCTGACTTTC. The variable domain in full, completed from reference TRBV30 and TRBJ2-6, reads SQTIHQWPATLVQPVGSPLSLECTVEGTSNPNLYWYRQAAGRGLQLLFYSVGIGQISSEVPQNLSASRPQDRQFILSSKKLLLSDSGFYLCAWRARGSGANVLTFGAGSRLTVL.